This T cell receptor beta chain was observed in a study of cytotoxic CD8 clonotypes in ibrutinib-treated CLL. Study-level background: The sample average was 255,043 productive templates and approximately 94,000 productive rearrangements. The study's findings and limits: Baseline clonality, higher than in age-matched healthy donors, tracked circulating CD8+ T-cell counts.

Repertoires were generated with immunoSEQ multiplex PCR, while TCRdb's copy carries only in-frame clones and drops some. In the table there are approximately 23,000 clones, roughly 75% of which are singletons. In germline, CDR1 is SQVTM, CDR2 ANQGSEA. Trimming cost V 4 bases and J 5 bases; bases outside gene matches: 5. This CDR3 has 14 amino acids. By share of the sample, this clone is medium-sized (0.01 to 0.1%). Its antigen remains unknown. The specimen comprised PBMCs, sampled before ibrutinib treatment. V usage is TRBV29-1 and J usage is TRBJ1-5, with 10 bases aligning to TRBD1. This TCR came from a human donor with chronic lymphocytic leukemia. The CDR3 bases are TGCAGCGTTGGACAGGGGGCTTTAGATCAGCCCCAGCATTTT. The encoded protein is CSVGQGALDQPQHF.